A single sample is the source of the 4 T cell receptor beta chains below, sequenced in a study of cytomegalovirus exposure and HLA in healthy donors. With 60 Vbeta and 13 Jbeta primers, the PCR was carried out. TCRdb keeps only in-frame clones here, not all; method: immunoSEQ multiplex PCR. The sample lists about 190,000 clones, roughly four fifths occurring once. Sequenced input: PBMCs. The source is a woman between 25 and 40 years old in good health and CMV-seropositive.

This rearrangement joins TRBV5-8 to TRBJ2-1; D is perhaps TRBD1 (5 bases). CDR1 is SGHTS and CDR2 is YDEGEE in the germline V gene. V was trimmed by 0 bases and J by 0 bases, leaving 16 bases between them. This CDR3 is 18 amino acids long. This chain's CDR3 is CASSLGPQGTISYNEQFF. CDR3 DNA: TGTGCCAGCAGCTTGGGGCCGCAGGGAACTATCTCCTACAATGAGCAGTTCTTC.

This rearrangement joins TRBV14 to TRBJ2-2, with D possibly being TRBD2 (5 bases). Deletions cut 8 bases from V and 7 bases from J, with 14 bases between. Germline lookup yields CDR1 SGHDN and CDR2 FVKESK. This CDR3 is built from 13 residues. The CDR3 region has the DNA TGTGCCAGCCATCACGGGGTTAACGGGGAGCTGTTTTTT. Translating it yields CASHHGVNGELFF.

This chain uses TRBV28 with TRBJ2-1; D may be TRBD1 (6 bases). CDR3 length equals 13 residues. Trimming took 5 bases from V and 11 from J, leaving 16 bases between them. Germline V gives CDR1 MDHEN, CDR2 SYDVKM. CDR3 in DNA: TGTGCCAGCAGTCCCCGAAGACAGGCCAAGCAGTTCTTC. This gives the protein CASSPRRQAKQFF.

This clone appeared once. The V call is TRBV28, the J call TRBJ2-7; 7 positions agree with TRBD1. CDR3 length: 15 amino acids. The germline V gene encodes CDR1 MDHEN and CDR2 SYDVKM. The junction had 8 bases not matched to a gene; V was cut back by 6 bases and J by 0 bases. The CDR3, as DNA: TGTGCCAGCAGCGCCGGGACAGCACGCTCCTACGAGCAGTACTTC. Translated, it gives CASSAGTARSYEQYF.